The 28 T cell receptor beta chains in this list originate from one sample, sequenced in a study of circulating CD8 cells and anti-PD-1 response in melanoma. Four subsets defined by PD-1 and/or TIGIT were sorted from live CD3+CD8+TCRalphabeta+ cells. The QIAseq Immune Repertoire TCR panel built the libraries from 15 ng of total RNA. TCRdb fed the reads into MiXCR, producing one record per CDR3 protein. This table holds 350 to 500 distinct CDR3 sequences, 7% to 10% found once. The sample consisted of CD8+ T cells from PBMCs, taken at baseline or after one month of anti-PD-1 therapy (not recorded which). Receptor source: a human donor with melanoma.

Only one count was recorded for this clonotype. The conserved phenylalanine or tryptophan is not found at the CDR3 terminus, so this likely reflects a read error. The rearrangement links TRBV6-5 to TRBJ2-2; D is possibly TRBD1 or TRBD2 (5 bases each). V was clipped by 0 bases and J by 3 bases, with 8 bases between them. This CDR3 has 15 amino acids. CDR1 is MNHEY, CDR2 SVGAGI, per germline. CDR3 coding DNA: TGTGCCAGCAGTTACTCGGGGGTCGACACCGGGGAGCTGTTTCTT. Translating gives CASSYSGVDTGELFL.

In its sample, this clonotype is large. The CDR3: CASSLPSGAVWSYEQYF. The CDR3 coding sequence is TGTGCCAGCAGCTTACCGTCTGGCGCAGTATGGAGCTACGAGCAGTACTTC. The V and J genes are TRBV7-2 and TRBJ2-7, with D uncertain. The CDR3 length is 17 residues. Germline CDR1 and CDR2: SGHTA and FQGNSA. Trimming pared 2 bases from V and 3 bases from J, leaving 20 bases between.

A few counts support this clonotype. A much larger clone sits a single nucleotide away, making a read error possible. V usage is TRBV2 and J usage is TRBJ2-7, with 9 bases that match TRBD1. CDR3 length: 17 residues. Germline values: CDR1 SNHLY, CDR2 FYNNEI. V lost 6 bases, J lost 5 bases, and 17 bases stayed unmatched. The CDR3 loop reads CASSIITDVTGGHEQYF. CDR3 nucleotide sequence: TGTGCCAGCAGCATTATCACTGACGTAACAGGGGGCCACGAGCAGTACTTC.

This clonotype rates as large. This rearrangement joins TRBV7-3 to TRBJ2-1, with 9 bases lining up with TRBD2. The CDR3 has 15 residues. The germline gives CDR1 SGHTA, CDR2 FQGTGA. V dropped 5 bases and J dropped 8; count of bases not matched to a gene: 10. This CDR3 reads CASSPAGGFLDEQFF. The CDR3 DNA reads TGTGCCAGCAGCCCAGCGGGGGGCTTCCTCGATGAGCAGTTCTTC. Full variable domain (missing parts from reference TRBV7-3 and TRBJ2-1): GAGVSQTPSNKVTEKGKYVELRCDPISGHTALYWYRQSLGQGPEFLIYFQGTGAADDSGLPNDRFFAVRPEGSVSTLKIQRTERGDSAVYLCASSPAGGFLDEQFFGPGTRLTVL.

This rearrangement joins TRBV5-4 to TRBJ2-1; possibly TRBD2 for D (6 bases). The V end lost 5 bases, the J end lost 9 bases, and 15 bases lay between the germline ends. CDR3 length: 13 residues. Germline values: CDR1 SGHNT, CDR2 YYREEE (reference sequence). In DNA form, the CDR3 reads TGTGCCAGCAGTTTGTACCACGGGAGTGAGCAGTTCTTC. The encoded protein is CASSLYHGSEQFF.

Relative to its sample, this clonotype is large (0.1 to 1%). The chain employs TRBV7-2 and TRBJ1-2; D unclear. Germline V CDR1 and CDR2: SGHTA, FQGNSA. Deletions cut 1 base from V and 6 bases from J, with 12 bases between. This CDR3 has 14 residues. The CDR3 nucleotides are TGTGCCAGCAGCTTAGTCCGGGGAGGCGATGGCTACACCTTC. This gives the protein CASSLVRGGDGYTF.

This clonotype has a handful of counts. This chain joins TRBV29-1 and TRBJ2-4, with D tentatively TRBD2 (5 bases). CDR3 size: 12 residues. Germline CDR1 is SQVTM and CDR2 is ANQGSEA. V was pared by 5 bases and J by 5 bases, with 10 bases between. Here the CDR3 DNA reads TGCAGCGTTACCTGGGAGCAAAACATTCAGTACTTC. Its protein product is CSVTWEQNIQYF.

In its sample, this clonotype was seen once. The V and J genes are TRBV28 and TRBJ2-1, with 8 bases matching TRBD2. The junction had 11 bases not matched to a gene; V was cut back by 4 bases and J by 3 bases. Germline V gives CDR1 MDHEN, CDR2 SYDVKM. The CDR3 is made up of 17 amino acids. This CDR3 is CASSSPQAGASYNEQFF. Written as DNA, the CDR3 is TGTGCCAGCAGTTCGCCTCAAGCGGGGGCTAGCTACAATGAGCAGTTCTTC.

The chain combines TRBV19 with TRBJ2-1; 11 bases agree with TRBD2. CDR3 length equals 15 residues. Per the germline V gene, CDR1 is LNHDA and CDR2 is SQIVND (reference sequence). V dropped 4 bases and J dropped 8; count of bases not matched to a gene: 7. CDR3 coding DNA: TGTGCCAGTAGTAGAACTAGCGGGGGTTTCGATGAGCAGTTCTTC. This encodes CASSRTSGGFDEQFF.

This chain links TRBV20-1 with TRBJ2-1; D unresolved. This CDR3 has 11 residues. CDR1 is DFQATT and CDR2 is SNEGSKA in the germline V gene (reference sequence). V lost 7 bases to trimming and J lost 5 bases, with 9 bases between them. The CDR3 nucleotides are TGCAGTGTCACATCAAACAATGAGCAGTTCTTC. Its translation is CSVTSNNEQFF.

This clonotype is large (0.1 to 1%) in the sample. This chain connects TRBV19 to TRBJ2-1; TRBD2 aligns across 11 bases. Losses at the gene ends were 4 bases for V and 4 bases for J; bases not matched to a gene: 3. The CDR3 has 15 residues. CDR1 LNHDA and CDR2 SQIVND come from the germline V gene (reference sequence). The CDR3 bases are TGTGCCAGTAGTACGACTAGCGGGGAGTACAATGAGCAGTTCTTC. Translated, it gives CASSTTSGEYNEQFF.

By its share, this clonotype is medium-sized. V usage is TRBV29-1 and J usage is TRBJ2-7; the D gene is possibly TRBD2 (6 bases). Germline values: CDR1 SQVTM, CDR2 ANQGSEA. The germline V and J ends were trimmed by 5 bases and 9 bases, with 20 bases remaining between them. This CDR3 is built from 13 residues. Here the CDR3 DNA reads TGCAGCGTTATTATAGGCGGGGCAGCGGCGCAGTACTTC. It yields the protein CSVIIGGAAAQYF.

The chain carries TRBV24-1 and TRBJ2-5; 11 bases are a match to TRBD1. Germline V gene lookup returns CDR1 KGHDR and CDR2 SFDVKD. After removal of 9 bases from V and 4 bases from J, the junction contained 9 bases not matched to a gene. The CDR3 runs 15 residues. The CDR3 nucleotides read TGTGCCACCCAGAACGGACAGGGGGCCGGAGAGACCCAGTACTTC. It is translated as CATQNGQGAGETQYF.

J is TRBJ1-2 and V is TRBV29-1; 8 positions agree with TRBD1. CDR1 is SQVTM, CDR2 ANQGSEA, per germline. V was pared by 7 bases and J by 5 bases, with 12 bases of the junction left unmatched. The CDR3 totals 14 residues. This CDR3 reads CSAQEGGQAYGYTF. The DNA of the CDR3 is TGCAGCGCCCAAGAGGGGGGACAGGCTTATGGCTACACCTTC.

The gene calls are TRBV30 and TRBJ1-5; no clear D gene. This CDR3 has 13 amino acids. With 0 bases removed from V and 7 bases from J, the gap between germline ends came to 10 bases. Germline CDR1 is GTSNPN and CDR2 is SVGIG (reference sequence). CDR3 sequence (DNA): TGTGCCTGGAGTGTAGCGGGGAACCAGCCCCAGCATTTT. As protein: CAWSVAGNQPQHF. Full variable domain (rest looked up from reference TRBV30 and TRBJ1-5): SQTIHQWPATLVQPVGSPLSLECTVEGTSNPNLYWYRQAAGRGLQLLFYSVGIGQISSEVPQNLSASRPQDRQFILSSKKLLLSDSGFYLCAWSVAGNQPQHFGDGTRLSIL.

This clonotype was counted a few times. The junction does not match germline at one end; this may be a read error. DNA of the CDR3: TGTGCCAGCAGTTTATCAAGGGGGCGACGCTATGGCTGCACCTTC. Protein product: CASSLSRGRRYGCTF. This rearrangement joins TRBV27 to TRBJ1-2, with 7 bases fitting TRBD1. The CDR3 runs 15 residues. Germline CDR1 and CDR2: MNHEY and SMNVEV (reference sequence).

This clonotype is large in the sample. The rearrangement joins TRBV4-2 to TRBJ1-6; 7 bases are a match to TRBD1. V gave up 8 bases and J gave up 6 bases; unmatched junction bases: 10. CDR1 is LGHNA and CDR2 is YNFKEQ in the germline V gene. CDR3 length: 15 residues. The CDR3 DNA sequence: TGTGCCAGCTCTTCAGGGAGGGGGCCTAATTCACCCCTCCACTTT. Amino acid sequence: CASSSGRGPNSPLHF.

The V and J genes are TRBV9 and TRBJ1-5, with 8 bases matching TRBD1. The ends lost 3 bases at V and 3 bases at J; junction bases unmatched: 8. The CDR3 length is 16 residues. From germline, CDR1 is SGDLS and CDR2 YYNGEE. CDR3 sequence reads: CASSAGSGGTNQPQHF. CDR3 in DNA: TGTGCCAGCAGCGCAGGGTCAGGGGGCACCAATCAGCCCCAGCATTTT.

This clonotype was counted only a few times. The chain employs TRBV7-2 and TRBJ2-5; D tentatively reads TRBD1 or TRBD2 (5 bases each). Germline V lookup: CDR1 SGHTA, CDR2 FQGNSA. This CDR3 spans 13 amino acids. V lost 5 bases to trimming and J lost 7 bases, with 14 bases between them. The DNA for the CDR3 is TGTGCCAGCAGCCCCGGGACGGGGAGGACCCAGTACTTC. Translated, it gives CASSPGTGRTQYF.

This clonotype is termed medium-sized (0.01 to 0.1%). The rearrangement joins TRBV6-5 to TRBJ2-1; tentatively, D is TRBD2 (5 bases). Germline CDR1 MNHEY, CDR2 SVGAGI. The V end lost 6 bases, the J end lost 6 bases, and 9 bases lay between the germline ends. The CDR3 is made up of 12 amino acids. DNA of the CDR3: TGTGCCAGCAGCGGGGAACGCAATGAGCAGTTCTTC. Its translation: CASSGERNEQFF.

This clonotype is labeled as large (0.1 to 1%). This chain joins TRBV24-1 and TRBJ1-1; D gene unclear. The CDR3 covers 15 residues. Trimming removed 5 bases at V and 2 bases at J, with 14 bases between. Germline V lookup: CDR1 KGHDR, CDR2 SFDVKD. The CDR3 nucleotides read TGTGCCACCAGTGTTGGACGGAGACCAAACACTGAAGCTTTCTTT. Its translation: CATSVGRRPNTEAFF.

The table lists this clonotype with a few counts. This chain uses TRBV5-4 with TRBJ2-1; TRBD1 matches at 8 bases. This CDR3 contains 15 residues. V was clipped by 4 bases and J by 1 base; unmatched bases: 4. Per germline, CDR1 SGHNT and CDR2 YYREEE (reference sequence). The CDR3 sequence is CASSGQGLSYNEQFF. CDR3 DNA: TGTGCCAGCAGCGGACAGGGTTTGTCCTACAATGAGCAGTTCTTC.

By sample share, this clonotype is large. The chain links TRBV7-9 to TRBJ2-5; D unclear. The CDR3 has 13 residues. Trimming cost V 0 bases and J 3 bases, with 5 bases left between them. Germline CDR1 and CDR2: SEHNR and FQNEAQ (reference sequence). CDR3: CASSLASKETQYF. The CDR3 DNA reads TGTGCCAGCAGCTTAGCCAGCAAAGAGACCCAGTACTTC.

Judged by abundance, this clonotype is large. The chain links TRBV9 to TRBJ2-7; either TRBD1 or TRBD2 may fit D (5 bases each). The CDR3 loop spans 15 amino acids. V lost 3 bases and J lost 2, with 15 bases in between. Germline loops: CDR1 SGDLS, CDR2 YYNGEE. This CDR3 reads CASSARDGAAYEQYF. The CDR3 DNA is TGTGCCAGCAGCGCCCGGGATGGGGCAGCCTACGAGCAGTACTTC.

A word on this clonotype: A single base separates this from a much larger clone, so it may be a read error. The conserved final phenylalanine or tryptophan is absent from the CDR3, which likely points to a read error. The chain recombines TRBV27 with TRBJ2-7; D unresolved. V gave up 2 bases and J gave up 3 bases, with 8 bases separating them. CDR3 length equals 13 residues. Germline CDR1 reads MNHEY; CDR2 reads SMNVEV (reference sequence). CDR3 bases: TGTGCCAGCAGTTTAGAACAGAACTACGAGCAGTACCTC. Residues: CASSLEQNYEQYL.

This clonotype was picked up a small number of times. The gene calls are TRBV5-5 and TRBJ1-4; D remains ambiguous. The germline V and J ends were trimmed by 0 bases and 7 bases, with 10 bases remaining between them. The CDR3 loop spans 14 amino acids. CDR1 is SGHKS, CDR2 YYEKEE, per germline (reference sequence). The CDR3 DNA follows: TGTGCCAGCAGCTTGGGTACCCCACGTGAAAAACTGTTTTTT. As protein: CASSLGTPREKLFF. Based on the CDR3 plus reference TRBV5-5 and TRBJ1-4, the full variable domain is DAGVTQSPTHLIKTRGQQVTLRCSPISGHKSVSWYQQVLGQGPQFIFQYYEKEERGRGNFPDRFSARQFPNYSSELNVNALLLGDSALYLCASSLGTPREKLFFGSGTQLSVL.

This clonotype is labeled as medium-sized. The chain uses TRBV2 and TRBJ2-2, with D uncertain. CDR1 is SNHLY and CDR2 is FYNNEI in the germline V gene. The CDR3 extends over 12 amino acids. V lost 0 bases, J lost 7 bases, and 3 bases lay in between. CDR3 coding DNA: TGTGCCAGCAGTGAAGCGGGCGGGGAGCTGTTTTTT. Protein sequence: CASSEAGGELFF.

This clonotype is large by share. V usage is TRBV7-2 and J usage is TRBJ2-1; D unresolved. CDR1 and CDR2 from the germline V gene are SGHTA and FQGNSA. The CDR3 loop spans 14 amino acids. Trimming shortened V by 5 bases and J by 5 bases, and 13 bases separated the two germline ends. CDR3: CASSRPNLDNEQFF. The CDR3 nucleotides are TGTGCCAGCAGCCGACCAAATCTCGACAATGAGCAGTTCTTC.